This T cell receptor beta chain was retrieved from a study of T cells in localized non-small cell lung cancer. General study findings and limits: Sequencing was limited to one tumor region, leaving the possibility of heterogeneity open. A raised T cell density in blood coincided with lengthier overall survival. T cell clonality was highest in uninvolved adjacent lung, above tumor.

The CDR3 is 14 amino acids. With V trimmed by 3 bases and J by 1 base, 1 base remained unmatched. Per germline, CDR1 MDHEN and CDR2 SYDVKM. A word on this clone: What it recognizes is unknown.

Method: immunoSEQ multiplex PCR; TCRdb's copy keeps in-frame clones and lacks some. Among 1,500 to 2,000 clones listed, 27% were seen once. This chain uses TRBV28 with TRBJ2-3, with 7 bases matching TRBD2. The sample here was lung tumor tissue, taken before any cancer treatment. The TCR was taken from a woman aged 40-70 years with stage I lung adenocarcinoma. The CDR3 sequence: CASSFLAGTDTQYF. CDR3 sequence (DNA): TGTGCCAGCAGTTTCCTAGCGGGCACAGATACGCAGTATTTT.